This TCR beta chain comes out of a study of blood T cell repertoires in COVID-19. Turning to the study itself: Acute-phase and convalescent COVID-19 samples originated in the United States, Italy and Spain.

Participants were placed into cohorts based on the clinical history they reported. J gave up 5 bases and V 8 bases, and 14 bases lay outside the gene matches. CDR1 is SNHLY and CDR2 is FYNNEI in the germline V gene. This CDR3 is built from 16 residues. TCRdb's copy holds only in-frame clones and misses some; the assay was immunoSEQ multiplex PCR. This sample carries about 190,000 clones, roughly 84% of them seen once, and the ten largest clones take roughly 3.2%. The chain employs TRBV2 and TRBJ2-5; 10 bases line up with TRBD2. The sequenced sample was PBMCs or T cells enriched from blood (not recorded which). The sequence came from a woman aged 30 to 39 who had recovered from COVID-19. CDR3 bases: TGTGCCAGCTCAGGACGACTAGCGGGTGGGGGGGAGACCCAGTACTTC. It codes for CASSGRLAGGGETQYF.